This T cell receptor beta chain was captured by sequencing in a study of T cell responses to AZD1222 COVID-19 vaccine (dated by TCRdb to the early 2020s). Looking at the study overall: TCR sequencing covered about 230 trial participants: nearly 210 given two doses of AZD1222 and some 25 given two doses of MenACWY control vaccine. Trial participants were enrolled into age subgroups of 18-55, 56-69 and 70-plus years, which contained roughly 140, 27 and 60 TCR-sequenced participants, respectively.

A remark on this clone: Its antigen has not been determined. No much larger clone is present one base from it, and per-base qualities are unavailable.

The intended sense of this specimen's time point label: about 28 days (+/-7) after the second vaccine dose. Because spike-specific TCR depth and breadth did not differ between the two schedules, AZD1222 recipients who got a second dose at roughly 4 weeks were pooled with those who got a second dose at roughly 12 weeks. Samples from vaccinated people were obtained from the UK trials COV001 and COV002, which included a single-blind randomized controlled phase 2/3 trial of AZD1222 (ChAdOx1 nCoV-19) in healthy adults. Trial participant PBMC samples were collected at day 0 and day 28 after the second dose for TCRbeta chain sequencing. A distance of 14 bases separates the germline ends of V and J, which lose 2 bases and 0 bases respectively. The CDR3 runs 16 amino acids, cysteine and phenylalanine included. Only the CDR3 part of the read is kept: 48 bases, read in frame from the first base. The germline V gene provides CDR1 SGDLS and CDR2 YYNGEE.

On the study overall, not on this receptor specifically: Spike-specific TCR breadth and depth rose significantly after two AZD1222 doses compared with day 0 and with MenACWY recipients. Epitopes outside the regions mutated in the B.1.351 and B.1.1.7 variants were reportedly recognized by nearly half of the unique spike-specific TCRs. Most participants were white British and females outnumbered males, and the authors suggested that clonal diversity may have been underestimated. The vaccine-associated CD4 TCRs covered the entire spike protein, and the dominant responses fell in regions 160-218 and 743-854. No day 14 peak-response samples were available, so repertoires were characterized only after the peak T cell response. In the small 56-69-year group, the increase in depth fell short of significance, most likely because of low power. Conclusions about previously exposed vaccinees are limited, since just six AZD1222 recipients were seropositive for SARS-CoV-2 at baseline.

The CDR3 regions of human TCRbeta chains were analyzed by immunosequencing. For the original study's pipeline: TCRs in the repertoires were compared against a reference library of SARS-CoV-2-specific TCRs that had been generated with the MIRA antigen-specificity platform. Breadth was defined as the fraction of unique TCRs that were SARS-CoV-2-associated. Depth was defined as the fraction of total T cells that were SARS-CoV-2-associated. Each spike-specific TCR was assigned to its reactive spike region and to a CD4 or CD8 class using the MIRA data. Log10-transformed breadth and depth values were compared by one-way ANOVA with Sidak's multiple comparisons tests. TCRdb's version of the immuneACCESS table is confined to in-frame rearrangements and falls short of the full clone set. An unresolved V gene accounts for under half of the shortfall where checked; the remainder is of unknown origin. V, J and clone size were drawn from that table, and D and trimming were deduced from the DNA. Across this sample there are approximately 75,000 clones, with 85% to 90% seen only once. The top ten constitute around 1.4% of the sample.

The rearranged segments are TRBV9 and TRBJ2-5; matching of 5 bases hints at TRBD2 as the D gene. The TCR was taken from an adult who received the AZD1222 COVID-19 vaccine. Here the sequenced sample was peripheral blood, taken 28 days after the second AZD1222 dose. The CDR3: CASSVGLGGYQETQYF. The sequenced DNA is TGTGCCAGCAGCGTGGGTTTGGGCGGGTACCAAGAGACCCAGTACTTC.